The entry below describes one T cell receptor beta chain. The data belong to a study of blood T cell repertoires in COVID-19. The method was immunoSEQ multiplex PCR; TCRdb's version includes in-frame clones alone and lacks a portion of them. The sample includes 400,000 or so clones, about 90% of them seen just once. The receptor was derived from a young man with COVID-19, enrolled during active disease. Input material: peripheral blood.

CDR3 in DNA: TGTGCCAGCAGCTTGAATGACAGAACCTACGAGCAGTACTTC. Translated: CASSLNDRTYEQYF. The V and J genes are TRBV5-6 and TRBJ2-7; tentatively, D is TRBD1 (5 bases). The CDR3 runs 14 residues. Germline values: CDR1 SGHDT, CDR2 YYEEEE. The V and J ends lost 1 base and 2 bases respectively, with 10 bases between them.